This paragraph covers one TCR beta chain sequence. The sample belongs to a study of shared clonotypes between healthy human individuals. This CDR3 comprises 15 residues. Trimming shortened V by 4 bases and J by 0 bases, and 10 bases separated the two germline ends. Germline V lookup: CDR1 LNHDA, CDR2 SQIVND (reference sequence). TCRdb's copy holds only in-frame clones and misses some; the assay was immunoSEQ multiplex PCR. The profile shows millions of clones, 85% to 95% of them singletons. Sequences were obtained from naive CD4+ T cells sorted from blood. Subset described: CD45RA+ positively selected. The receptor's source is a man younger than 35 in good health. This chain joins TRBV19 and TRBJ1-3; D remains ambiguous. The CDR3 reads CASSTGESSGNTIYF. CDR3 coding DNA: TGTGCCAGTAGTACAGGAGAAAGCTCTGGAAACACCATATATTTT.